This TCR beta chain emerged from a study of T cell responses to AZD1222 COVID-19 vaccine. Regarding the study as a whole: Spike-specific TCR breadth and depth both grew after two AZD1222 doses. Across the whole spike, CD4 TCRs peaked at regions 160-218 and 743-854. White British ancestry dominated among donors, who included more females, and clonal diversity was possibly underestimated.

Using immunoSEQ multiplex PCR, the repertoire was profiled, and TCRdb retains in-frame clones only, with some absent. Of 80,000 or so clones in the sample, 65% to 85% are singletons; the top ten hold 2.5% to 3%. To note about this clone: Its antigen is as yet unknown.

The CDR3 contains 15 residues. With V trimmed by 5 bases and J by 9 bases, 5 bases remained unmatched. In germline, CDR1 is KGHDR, CDR2 SFDVKD. This chain uses TRBV24-1 with TRBJ2-1; 14 nucleotides line up with TRBD2. Material: peripheral blood, obtained on day 0 of AZD1222 vaccination. This clonotype originated in an adult in good health. DNA for the CDR3: TGTGCCACCAGTGTTGGGACTAGCGGGAGCGGTGAGCAGTTCTTC. Translating gives CATSVGTSGSGEQFF.